One and the same sample provided the 14 T cell receptor beta chains below, sequenced in a study of a mutant IDH1 vaccine in newly diagnosed glioma. Time point of the sample: baseline, week 1 (first vaccination visit). Documented treatment: pre-vaccination baseline after standard-of-care therapy. Assay: immunoSEQ multiplex PCR; the TCRdb copy retains only in-frame clones and omits some. Of more than 80,000 clones in the sample, approximately 83% were seen once. The source material was PBMCs, sampled from a glioma patient treated with radiotherapy, temozolomide or both. The receptors here all came from a woman aged 45-59 years with glioma.

CDR3 in amino acids: CASIGPFTEQYF. In DNA, the CDR3 is TGTGCCAGTATAGGACCATTTACCGAGCAGTACTTC. The chain combines TRBV19 with TRBJ2-7, with D unclear. The V gene's germline CDR1 is LNHDA and CDR2 SQIVND (reference sequence). The V gene lost 7 bases and the J gene lost 6 bases, with 13 bases spanning the gap. This CDR3 has 12 amino acids.

In DNA form, the CDR3 reads TGTGCCAGCAGCTTCGGGACTAGCGGCCAAGAGACCCAGTACTTC. Residues: CASSFGTSGQETQYF. The V call is TRBV5-4, the J call TRBJ2-5, with 11 bases lining up with TRBD2. Looked up from germline, CDR1 is SGHNT and CDR2 is YYREEE (reference sequence). The CDR3 has 15 amino acids. Germline trimming cut 2 bases from V and 1 base from J; bases unmatched to any gene: 1. Based on the CDR3 plus reference TRBV5-4 and TRBJ2-5, the full variable domain is ETGVTQSPTHLIKTRGQQVTLRCSSQSGHNTVSWYQQALGQGPQFIFQYYREEENGRGNFPPRFSGLQFPNYSSELNVNALELDDSALYLCASSFGTSGQETQYFGPGTRLLVL.

The chain uses TRBV5-1 and TRBJ2-5; 7 positions agree with TRBD1. There are 16 residues in the CDR3. Trimming took 1 base from V and 3 from J; bases not matched to a gene: 9. Germline V gene data show CDR1 as SGHRS and CDR2 as YFSETQ. The CDR3: CASSLTIGTVKETQYF. DNA for the CDR3: TGCGCCAGCAGCTTGACCATCGGGACAGTAAAAGAGACCCAGTACTTC.

This clone was found once. The gene calls are TRBV7-2 and TRBJ1-5; D uncertain. Germline V gives CDR1 SGHTA, CDR2 FQGNSA. The CDR3 is 14 residues long. Trimming pared 4 bases from V and 3 bases from J, leaving 10 bases between. Here the CDR3 reads CASSSSGFNQPQHF. The DNA for the CDR3 is TGTGCCAGCAGCTCCTCAGGATTCAATCAGCCCCAGCATTTT.

The chain combines TRBV6-6 with TRBJ1-1, with no clear D. Germline V lookup: CDR1 MNHNY, CDR2 SVGAGI (reference sequence). This CDR3 is built from 15 residues. The V gene lost 5 bases and the J gene lost 2 bases, with 15 bases spanning the gap. The CDR3: CASSPPAGRNTEAFF. CDR3 sequence (DNA): TGTGCCAGCAGTCCCCCGGCAGGACGCAACACTGAAGCTTTCTTT.

The chain links TRBV6-5 to TRBJ2-7; D might be TRBD2 (5 bases). Trimming cost V 6 bases and J 1 base, with 10 bases left between them. The V gene's germline CDR1 is MNHEY and CDR2 SVGAGI. The CDR3 consists of 13 residues. The CDR3 nucleotides read TGTGCCAGCAGCGAGAGGGTTTCCTACGAGCAGTACTTC. Amino acids: CASSERVSYEQYF.

The rearrangement links TRBV6-5 to TRBJ1-2, with D tentatively TRBD1 (6 bases). Between the trimmed V and J ends, which lost 4 bases and 4 bases, there was a span of 19 bases. Germline assignment: CDR1 MNHEY and CDR2 SVGAGI. The CDR3 is 16 residues long. Here the CDR3 reads CASSSGGAVSGYGYTF. The CDR3 DNA follows: TGTGCCAGCAGTTCGGGGGGCGCCGTATCTGGCTATGGCTACACCTTC.

This chain links TRBV6-1 with TRBJ2-1; 9 bases line up with TRBD1. CDR3 length: 14 amino acids. The J segment lost 5 bases and the V segment lost 5 bases, leaving 4 bases of the junction unmatched. Germline values: CDR1 MNHNS, CDR2 SASEGT. The CDR3 sequence: CASSTGTGNNEQFF. CDR3 DNA: TGTGCCAGCAGTACCGGGACAGGGAACAATGAGCAGTTCTTC.

The rearrangement links TRBV7-6 to TRBJ1-5; D not resolved. The CDR3 is 13 residues long. Germline CDR1 and CDR2: SGHVS and FNYEAQ. The V end was cut by 7 bases, the J end by 13 bases, with 20 bases between. CDR3 coding DNA: TGTGCCAGCACCTCCCTCCGGCACCCGACTCAGCATTTT. It specifies CASTSLRHPTQHF.

This clone was found a few times. The chain couples TRBV27 to TRBJ1-1; possible D gene TRBD1, 5 bases. The germline V gene has CDR1 MNHEY and CDR2 SMNVEV (reference sequence). V lost 5 bases to trimming and J lost 4 bases, with 11 bases between them. CDR3 length: 13 residues. In DNA form, the CDR3 reads TGTGCCAGCAGTCTAGTTGACAGCACTGAAGCTTTCTTT. Its translation: CASSLVDSTEAFF.

This clone was detected once. This chain joins TRBV10-1 and TRBJ2-7; TRBD1 matches at 8 bases. The CDR3 is 15 residues long. Germline V CDR1 and CDR2: WNHNN, SYGVQD (reference sequence). Losses at the gene ends were 9 bases for V and 1 base for J; bases not matched to a gene: 11. As DNA, the CDR3 is TGCGCCAGGAGGGGCAGGGGGCAACGGTCCTACGAGCAGTACTTC. It is translated as CARRGRGQRSYEQYF.

The genes are TRBV29-1 and TRBJ2-1, with 8 nucleotides matching TRBD1. The CDR3 extends over 13 amino acids. From germline, CDR1 is SQVTM and CDR2 ANQGSEA. Trimming at V came to 3 bases and at J to 7 bases, leaving 5 bases not matched to a gene. CDR3 nucleotide sequence: TGCAGCGTTGATGGCCAGGGGGCAAATGAGCAGTTCTTC. Protein product: CSVDGQGANEQFF.

This clone was found once. The chain is built from TRBV6-6 and TRBJ2-2; D is uncertain. The CDR3 loop spans 12 amino acids. Germline values: CDR1 MNHNY, CDR2 SVGAGI (reference sequence). V lost 2 bases and J lost 4, with 2 bases in between. CDR3: CASSYGTGELFF. The DNA for the CDR3 is TGTGCCAGCAGTTACGGCACCGGGGAGCTGTTTTTT.

The J gene is TRBJ1-1, the V gene TRBV10-3, with 8 bases that match TRBD1. Per the germline V gene, CDR1 is ENHRY and CDR2 is SYGVKD. The V segment lost 3 bases and the J segment 5 bases; nucleotides outside the gene matches: 8. The length of the CDR3 is 15 residues. The DNA of the CDR3 is TGTGCCATCAGTGACTCAGGGGGCGCGGGGACTGAAGCTTTCTTT. Its translation is CAISDSGGAGTEAFF.